The 9 T cell receptor beta chains below were found in one sample sequenced in a study of glioma-infiltrating T cells. The iRepertoire nested amplicon-rescue multiplex PCR amplified TCR alpha and beta CDR3s from RNA. TCRdb redid the calling of the multiplex PCR reads with MiXCR, one entry per CDR3 protein. The sample shows about 190,000 distinct CDR3 sequences, around 32% of them seen only once. Sequenced material: glioma tissue, nonneoplastic brain tissue, or PBMCs (not recorded which). Source of these receptors: a human donor with low-grade glioma or glioblastoma, undergoing nonglioma brain surgery, or in good health (not recorded which).

In regard to this clonotype: A much larger clonotype is one base distant, so this may be a read error. The gene calls are TRBV4-1 and TRBJ2-7; possible D gene TRBD2, 6 bases. CDR3 length: 16 amino acids. V lost 3 bases and J lost 2, with 17 bases in between. CDR1 MGHRA and CDR2 YSYEKL come from the germline V gene. CDR3 loop: CASSQDVRGSTYEQYF. Written as DNA, the CDR3 is TGCGCCAGCAGCCAGGATGTACGGGGGTCAACCTACGAGCAGTACTTC.

This clonotype was picked up many times. The V and J genes are TRBV20-1 and TRBJ2-7, with a weak D call TRBD1 (6 bases). CDR3 size: 14 residues. Germline-derived CDR1 and CDR2 are DFQATT and SNEGSKA (reference sequence). The ends were cut back, 7 bases at V and 3 bases at J, with 19 bases in the middle. The CDR3 DNA sequence: TGCAGTGGCGAACCGCCGGGACACCTCTACGAGCAGTACTTC. It codes for CSGEPPGHLYEQYF.

This clonotype was counted ten times or more. The V and J genes are TRBV20-1 and TRBJ2-1; 10 nucleotides line up with TRBD2. Germline lookup yields CDR1 DFQATT and CDR2 SNEGSKA (reference sequence). CDR3 length: 16 amino acids. The junction had 7 bases not matched to a gene; V was cut back by 5 bases and J by 0 bases. The CDR3 sequence is CSAPSRTSGSYNEQFF. The CDR3 DNA follows: TGCAGTGCTCCCTCACGGACTAGCGGCTCCTACAATGAGCAGTTCTTC.

Details on this clonotype: A much larger clone is a single base away; this may be a read error. J is TRBJ1-3 and V is TRBV18; 7 nucleotides match TRBD1. Germline assignment: CDR1 KGHSH and CDR2 LQKENI. The length of the CDR3 is 15 residues. CDR3 region: CASSQTGVSVNTIYF. CDR3 sequence (DNA): TGTGCCAGCTCACAAACAGGGGTCTCTGTAAACACCATATATTTT.

This clonotype was detected ten times or more. The J gene is TRBJ1-2, the V gene TRBV2; 7 nucleotides agree with TRBD1. After removal of 2 bases from V and 0 bases from J, the junction contained 3 bases not matched to a gene. CDR3 length equals 15 residues. Germline V gene lookup returns CDR1 SNHLY and CDR2 FYNNEI. The CDR3 here is CASSERDRSNYGYTF. CDR3 coding DNA: TGTGCCAGCAGTGAAAGGGACAGATCTAACTATGGCTACACCTTC.

With respect to this clonotype: A much larger clone is a single base away; this may be a read error. The rearrangement joins TRBV2 to TRBJ2-7; D uncertain. Trimming pared 3 bases from V and 7 bases from J, leaving 16 bases between. The CDR3 totals 14 residues. Germline V lookup: CDR1 SNHLY, CDR2 FYNNEI. DNA of the CDR3: TGTGCCAGCAGTGAGCTCGAGCAGCTCCTTGAGCAGTACTTC. Its translation is CASSELEQLLEQYF.

This clonotype has ten or more counts. The rearrangement uses TRBV7-9 and TRBJ2-7; D is uncertain. CDR1 is SEHNR and CDR2 is FQNEAQ in the germline V gene (reference sequence). The CDR3 consists of 14 residues. V was shortened by 5 bases and J by 4 bases, with 15 bases between the two germline ends. The CDR3 protein is CASSPTYLRYEQYF. CDR3 coding DNA: TGTGCCAGCAGCCCTACTTACCTCAGATACGAGCAGTACTTC.

This clonotype was recorded at least ten times. V gene TRBV20-1 combines with J gene TRBJ2-2; TRBD1 matches 8 bases. There are 14 residues in the CDR3. The germline V gene has CDR1 DFQATT and CDR2 SNEGSKA (reference sequence). V shed 6 bases, J shed 5 bases, and the junction held 8 bases outside the gene matches. Written as DNA, the CDR3 is TGCAGTGCCCGCGGACAGGGCGGGACCGGGGAGCTGTTTTTT. Encoded protein: CSARGQGGTGELFF.

With regard to this clonotype: A read error may explain this, as a much larger clone is one base away. The chain is built from TRBV24-1 and TRBJ2-3; maybe TRBD2 (5 bases). Trimming cost V 0 bases and J 3 bases, with 12 bases left between them. The CDR3 spans 16 residues. Germline lookup yields CDR1 KGHDR and CDR2 SFDVKD. CDR3 DNA sequence: TGTGCCACCAGTGATTTGTCGGGGAGAGGGACAGATACGCAGTATTTT. This encodes CATSDLSGRGTDTQYF.